The 30 T cell receptor beta chains given below trace back to one sample, sequenced in a study of response to subunit inactivated influenza vaccine. Via MiXCR, TCRdb re-called the RT-PCR reads, giving one row per CDR3 protein. The repertoire holds under 950,000 distinct CDR3 sequences, with 21% as singletons. Material: PBMCs from blood, obtained roughly 5 days after vaccination. The source of these receptors is a man aged 50-60 years who received an inactivated influenza vaccine.

This clonotype has only a few counts. The chain uses TRBV20-1 and TRBJ2-7; D may be TRBD1 (6 bases). The V gene's germline CDR1 is DFQATT and CDR2 SNEGSKA (reference sequence). The CDR3 consists of 13 residues. V was cut by 3 bases and J by 2 bases, with 11 bases left in between. The CDR3 protein is CSASLKGAYEQYF. In DNA form, the CDR3 reads TGCAGTGCTAGTTTAAAGGGGGCCTACGAGCAGTACTTC.

The J gene is TRBJ2-5, the V gene TRBV10-3; TRBD2 aligns across 10 bases. Per the germline V gene, CDR1 is ENHRY and CDR2 is SYGVKD. Trimming took 0 bases from V and 1 from J; bases not matched to a gene: 2. This CDR3 has 16 amino acids. CDR3 in DNA: TGTGCCATCAGTGAGTCAGTAGCGGGGGGCCAAGAGACCCAGTACTTC. Encoded protein: CAISESVAGGQETQYF.

This clonotype has only a few counts. The chain joins TRBV18 to TRBJ2-4; D unclear. Germline values: CDR1 KGHSH, CDR2 LQKENI. Trimming cost V 0 bases and J 7 bases, with 13 bases left between them. The CDR3 has 15 residues. The CDR3 bases are TGTGCCAGCTCACCACCTTCAGGCTATCTTAACATTCAGTACTTC. Protein: CASSPPSGYLNIQYF. The complete variable domain, with remaining parts taken from reference TRBV18 and TRBJ2-4, reads NAGVMQNPRHLVRRRGQEARLRCSPMKGHSHVYWYRQLPEEGLKFMVYLQKENIIDESGMPKERFSAEFPKEGPSILRIQQVVRGDSAAYFCASSPPSGYLNIQYFGAGTRLSVL.

At least ten counts were recorded for this clonotype. The V and J genes are TRBV28 and TRBJ2-7; D possibly corresponds to TRBD1 (6 bases). This CDR3 has 16 residues. V was shortened by 6 bases and J by 7 bases, with 25 bases between the two germline ends. Germline V gene data show CDR1 as MDHEN and CDR2 as SYDVKM. As DNA, the CDR3 is TGTGCCAGCAGCTCCCCACAGGGTGCACACGAGGGAGAGCAGTACTTC. Its protein is CASSSPQGAHEGEQYF.

A single count supports this clonotype. V gene TRBV19 combines with J gene TRBJ2-3, with TRBD2 identical over 8 bases. The CDR3 consists of 17 residues. The trim removed 2 bases at V and 1 base at J, leaving 8 bases unmatched. The germline V gene has CDR1 LNHDA and CDR2 SQIVND (reference sequence). This CDR3 is CASSIRVAGKRTDTQYF. DNA for the CDR3: TGTGCCAGTAGTATACGTGTAGCGGGAAAGCGCACAGATACGCAGTATTTT.

The chain recombines TRBV11-2 with TRBJ2-4, with 11 bases identical to TRBD1. V was pared by 1 base and J by 7 bases, with 3 bases of the junction left unmatched. Germline V gives CDR1 SGHAT, CDR2 FQNNGV. CDR3 length equals 15 residues. The CDR3 DNA reads TGTGCCAGCAGCTTAGTGGGACAGGGGGGGAACATTCAGTACTTC. Residues: CASSLVGQGGNIQYF.

This sequence joins TRBV20-1 and TRBJ2-3; 9 nucleotides line up with TRBD1. V shed 5 bases, J shed 2 bases, and the junction held 8 bases outside the gene matches. The CDR3 consists of 15 residues. The V gene's germline CDR1 is DFQATT and CDR2 SNEGSKA (reference sequence). CDR3 protein: CSAETGQGYTDTQYF. CDR3 DNA: TGCAGTGCTGAAACGGGACAGGGTTACACAGATACGCAGTATTTT.

This clonotype was seen only a few times. The genes are TRBV10-3 and TRBJ1-1, with no clear D. Germline V gene data show CDR1 as ENHRY and CDR2 as SYGVKD. The CDR3 sequence is 15 residues long. The V and J ends lost 2 bases and 2 bases respectively, with 12 bases between them. The DNA of the CDR3 is TGTGCCATCAGTGAGGACCTAGCCCTAAACACTGAAGCTTTCTTT. It codes for CAISEDLALNTEAFF.

The rearrangement uses TRBV6-1 and TRBJ2-5, with a weak D call TRBD2 (6 bases). Trimming stripped 6 bases from V and 2 bases from J, with 10 bases between. The CDR3 loop spans 13 amino acids. The V gene's germline CDR1 is MNHNS and CDR2 SASEGT. CDR3 residues: CASSRGVQETQYF. CDR3 DNA sequence: TGTGCCAGCAGCCGCGGGGTTCAAGAGACCCAGTACTTC.

This clonotype appeared a few times. The chain carries TRBV5-1 and TRBJ2-4, with 8 bases aligning to TRBD1. Germline assignment: CDR1 SGHRS and CDR2 YFSETQ. The V segment lost 1 base and the J segment 9 bases; nucleotides outside the gene matches: 6. CDR3 size: 14 residues. The CDR3 is CASSLRTGPSIQYF. For the CDR3, the DNA is TGCGCCAGCAGCTTGCGGACAGGGCCCTCCATTCAGTACTTC.

V is TRBV20-1 and J is TRBJ1-5; 8 positions match TRBD1. The V segment lost 3 bases and the J segment 6 bases; nucleotides outside the gene matches: 16. The CDR3 extends over 17 amino acids. Germline CDR1 is DFQATT and CDR2 is SNEGSKA (reference sequence). CDR3 amino acids: CSARSDRGPVGGQPQHF. For the CDR3, the DNA is TGCAGTGCTAGGAGCGACAGGGGACCGGTAGGAGGTCAGCCCCAGCATTTT.

This chain connects TRBV20-1 to TRBJ1-5, with 7 bases that match TRBD1. CDR1 is DFQATT, CDR2 SNEGSKA, per germline (reference sequence). With 4 bases clipped from V and 7 bases from J, the junction kept 4 bases outside the gene matches. This CDR3 has 12 amino acids. The CDR3 bases are TGCAGTGCTAAACAGGGGTTGCAGCCCCAGCATTTT. This encodes CSAKQGLQPQHF.

The table lists this clonotype with a few counts. The rearrangement links TRBV19 to TRBJ1-6; no reliable D call. Trimming took 3 bases from V and 9 from J, leaving 6 bases between them. CDR3 length: 12 residues. Germline lookup yields CDR1 LNHDA and CDR2 SQIVND (reference sequence). The DNA of the CDR3 is TGTGCCAGTAGTATTGGAGTTTCACCCCTCCACTTT. Protein product: CASSIGVSPLHF.

This clonotype showed up just once. The chain uses TRBV29-1 and TRBJ2-1; 7 bases agree with TRBD2. V dropped 4 bases and J dropped 11; count of bases not matched to a gene: 14. The CDR3 is 14 amino acids. Germline V gene data show CDR1 as SQVTM and CDR2 as ANQGSEA. The CDR3 loop is CSVGPRAGSHKQFF. CDR3 DNA: TGCAGCGTTGGTCCCCGAGCGGGGTCCCATAAGCAGTTCTTC.

This clonotype showed up just a few times. The chain uses TRBV3-1 and TRBJ2-1; tentatively, D is TRBD1 (5 bases). Germline V gene sequence: CDR1 LGHDT, CDR2 YNNKEL (reference sequence). This CDR3 region has 14 residues. V lost 2 bases and J 7 bases, leaving 12 bases between the germline ends. Here the CDR3 reads CASSQRGRENEQFF. As DNA, the CDR3 is TGTGCCAGCAGCCAAAGAGGCAGGGAAAATGAGCAGTTCTTC.

This clonotype occurred many times. The chain carries TRBV20-1 and TRBJ2-7; TRBD1 matches at 10 bases. The CDR3 is made up of 13 amino acids. The V segment lost 5 bases and the J segment 6 bases; nucleotides outside the gene matches: 7. CDR1 and CDR2 (germline): DFQATT, SNEGSKA (reference sequence). The DNA of the CDR3 is TGCAGTGCTGACCGGGACAGGGGTATCGAGCAGTACTTC. This encodes CSADRDRGIEQYF.

This clonotype was seen a single time. V and J are TRBV5-5 and TRBJ2-1; D ambiguous. V lost 1 base to trimming and J lost 3 bases, with 11 bases between them. Germline V lookup: CDR1 SGHKS, CDR2 YYEKEE (reference sequence). This CDR3 spans 15 amino acids. The CDR3 bases are TGTGCCAGCAGCTTGTGGGAATCAATCTACAATGAGCAGTTCTTC. Encoded protein: CASSLWESIYNEQFF.

The chain employs TRBV10-3 and TRBJ2-5, with 10 nucleotides matching TRBD1. Germline lookup yields CDR1 ENHRY and CDR2 SYGVKD. Trimming at V came to 6 bases and at J to 4 bases, leaving 5 bases not matched to a gene. The CDR3 has 14 residues. CDR3 nucleotides: TGTGCCATCAGCTGGGACAGGGGCTTAGAGACCCAGTACTTC. Translating gives CAISWDRGLETQYF.

A word on this clonotype: One end of the junction varies from germline; a read error may be responsible. The chain is built from TRBV5-1 and TRBJ2-1; 8 bases are shared with TRBD1. Germline CDR1 is SGHRS and CDR2 is YFSETQ. CDR3 size: 14 residues. CDR3 in amino acids: CTSSRRTGINEQCF. DNA of the CDR3: TGCACCAGCAGCCGTCGGACAGGGATCAATGAGCAGTGCTTC. Together with reference TRBV5-1 and TRBJ2-1, the CDR3 gives the full variable domain: KAGVTQTPRYLIKTRGQQVTLSCSPISGHRSVSWYQQTPGQGLQFLFEYFSETQRNKGNFPGRFSGRQFSNSRSEMNVSTLELGDSALYLCTSSRRTGINEQCFGPGTRLTVL.

The J gene is TRBJ2-3, the V gene TRBV30; 7 bases align to TRBD1. V lost 1 base and J lost 5; bases outside the gene matches: 3. Germline-derived CDR1 and CDR2 are GTSNPN and SVGIG (reference sequence). CDR3 length equals 13 residues. The CDR3 sequence: CAWSAGTVDTQYF. The CDR3 DNA follows: TGTGCCTGGAGTGCCGGGACAGTAGATACGCAGTATTTT.

This clonotype occurred a few times. This chain connects TRBV4-3 to TRBJ2-1; D remains ambiguous. Deletions cut 1 base from V and 8 bases from J, with 6 bases between. The V gene's germline CDR1 is LGHNA and CDR2 YSLEER. The CDR3 loop spans 12 amino acids. Here the CDR3 DNA reads TGCGCCAGCAGCCAAGGTCGGTATGAGCAGTTCTTC. Protein product: CASSQGRYEQFF.

The chain combines TRBV12-3 or TRBV12-4 with TRBJ2-7; 7 bases agree with TRBD2. V lost 7 bases to trimming and J lost 6 bases; unmatched junction nucleotides: 9. The length of the CDR3 is 13 residues. The CDR3 DNA reads as TGTGCCAGCACCCTGCGGGAGTGGGGCGAGCAGTACTTC. It encodes CASTLREWGEQYF.

This rearrangement joins TRBV5-6 to TRBJ2-7, with 7 bases aligning to TRBD2. V lost 2 bases to trimming and J lost 0 bases; unmatched junction nucleotides: 5. The V gene's germline CDR1 is SGHDT and CDR2 YYEEEE. The CDR3 runs 15 residues. Here the CDR3 DNA reads TGTGCCAGCAGCTTTTGGCGGGGGTTCTCCTACGAGCAGTACTTC. Its protein product is CASSFWRGFSYEQYF.

This clonotype has a handful of counts. V gene TRBV20-1 combines with J gene TRBJ1-5, with 7 positions matching TRBD1. V dropped 6 bases and J dropped 0; count of bases not matched to a gene: 5. The CDR3 has 14 amino acids. CDR1 and CDR2 (germline): DFQATT, SNEGSKA (reference sequence). CDR3 nucleotides: TGCAGTGCCGGGACAGCCTATAGCAATCAGCCCCAGCATTTT. Its translation is CSAGTAYSNQPQHF.

This clonotype was picked up a small number of times. The V call is TRBV20-1, the J call TRBJ2-7; possible D gene TRBD1, 5 bases. This CDR3 contains 15 residues. Trimming took 0 bases from V and 0 from J, leaving 12 bases between them. Germline lookup yields CDR1 DFQATT and CDR2 SNEGSKA (reference sequence). The CDR3 bases are TGCAGTGCTAGAGAAACAGGACCCAACTCCTACGAGCAGTACTTC. Translation gives CSARETGPNSYEQYF.

This rearrangement joins TRBV28 to TRBJ2-3, with TRBD2 as a possible D gene (6 bases). CDR1 and CDR2 from the germline V gene are MDHEN and SYDVKM. The CDR3 spans 12 residues. The CDR3 sequence: CASYPGGDTQYF. Written as DNA, the CDR3 is TGTGCGAGCTACCCCGGGGGTGATACGCAGTATTTT.

This clonotype has a handful of counts. This sequence joins TRBV29-1 and TRBJ1-3, with D hard to call. Germline V gene lookup returns CDR1 SQVTM and CDR2 ANQGSEA. With 1 base removed from V and 2 bases from J, the gap between germline ends came to 3 bases. CDR3 length equals 12 residues. CDR3 sequence (DNA): TGCAGCGTTGAAGGCGCTGGAAACACCATATATTTT. Translating gives CSVEGAGNTIYF.

The chain combines TRBV5-1 with TRBJ2-3, with D unclear. The CDR3 spans 15 residues. Between the trimmed V and J ends, which lost 0 bases and 4 bases, there was a span of 12 bases. Germline-derived CDR1 and CDR2 are SGHRS and YFSETQ. Here the CDR3 DNA reads TGCGCCAGCAGCTTGGCAGGAGATCAGGCAGATACGCAGTATTTT. Its protein is CASSLAGDQADTQYF.

This clonotype has just a few counts. The chain uses TRBV11-1 and TRBJ1-1; D gene ambiguous. CDR3 length: 18 amino acids. Trimming took off 1 base at V and 1 base at J, with 19 bases between the two ends. Looked up from germline, CDR1 is SGHAT and CDR2 is FQDESV (reference sequence). The CDR3, as DNA: TGTGCCAGCAGCTTAGGTGTTATTAGTTTTTTCGAGAACACTGAAGCTTTCTTT. Encoded protein: CASSLGVISFFENTEAFF. The variable domain in full, with the rest retrieved from reference TRBV11-1 and TRBJ1-1, is EAEVAQSPRYKITEKSQAVAFWCDPISGHATLYWYRQILGQGPELLVQFQDESVVDDSQLPKDRFSAERLKGVDSTLKIQPAELGDSAMYLCASSLGVISFFENTEAFFGQGTRLTVV.

The chain couples TRBV29-1 to TRBJ2-1; 10 nucleotides match TRBD2. The V gene end was trimmed by 5 bases and the J gene end by 0 bases; junction bases not matched to a gene: 4. The CDR3 is 15 residues long. The germline V gene encodes CDR1 SQVTM and CDR2 ANQGSEA. The CDR3 sequence is CSVFGTSASYNEQFF. CDR3 nucleotides: TGCAGCGTTTTCGGGACTAGCGCCTCCTACAATGAGCAGTTCTTC.